The 10 T cell receptor beta chains below were found in one sample sequenced in a study of T cell responses to AZD1222 COVID-19 vaccine. Profiled with immunoSEQ multiplex PCR; TCRdb holds only in-frame clones, not every one. The sample contains 100,000 to 150,000 clones, nearly 95% of which appear only once. Material: peripheral blood, obtained on day 0 of AZD1222 vaccination. The receptors derive from an adult in good health.

This chain uses TRBV24-1 with TRBJ1-1; D not certain. Germline V lookup: CDR1 KGHDR, CDR2 SFDVKD. Trimming cost V 10 bases and J 1 base, with 12 bases left between them. This CDR3 is 13 amino acids long. CDR3 amino acids: CATRKGENTEAFF. CDR3 DNA sequence: TGTGCCACTCGGAAGGGAGAGAACACTGAAGCTTTCTTT.

This clone was detected only a few times. The chain links TRBV6-5 to TRBJ2-7, with 7 nucleotides matching TRBD2. Germline-derived CDR1 and CDR2 are MNHEY and SVGAGI. CDR3 length: 14 amino acids. With V trimmed by 5 bases and J by 4 bases, 8 bases remained unmatched. CDR3 coding DNA: TGTGCCAGCAGTCATAGCGGGTCGGGGTACGAGCAGTACTTC. It encodes CASSHSGSGYEQYF.

This clone showed up just a few times. The junction does not match germline at one end; this may be a read error. The V call is TRBV7-9, the J call TRBJ1-3; a possible D gene is TRBD1 (5 bases). This CDR3 is 13 amino acids long. CDR1 SEHNR and CDR2 FQNEAQ come from the germline V gene (reference sequence). CDR3 residues: CASSLPPGQPADF. In nucleotides, the CDR3 is TGTGCCAGCAGCTTACCACCGGGGCAGCCAGCGGATTTT. The whole variable domain, filled in from reference TRBV7-9 and TRBJ1-3, reads DTGVSQNPRHKITKRGQNVTFRCDPISEHNRLYWYRQTLGQGPEFLTYFQNEAQLEKSRLLSDRFSAERPKGSFSTLEIQRTEQGDSAMYLCASSLPPGQPADFGEGSWLTVV.

In this sample, this clone turned up once. The chain uses TRBV11-3 and TRBJ1-1; TRBD1 might be the D (5 bases). V lost 1 base and J 1 base, leaving 10 bases between the germline ends. Per germline, CDR1 SGHNT and CDR2 YENEEA. The CDR3 is made up of 15 amino acids. CDR3 DNA sequence: TGTGCCAGCAGCTTAGGGCAGGGCAGGAACACTGAAGCTTTCTTT. It codes for CASSLGQGRNTEAFF.

The chain carries TRBV15 and TRBJ1-6; possibly TRBD1 for D (5 bases). This CDR3 spans 15 amino acids. The ends were cut back, 0 bases at V and 11 bases at J, with 14 bases in the middle. Germline V gene data show CDR1 as LNHNV and CDR2 as YYDKDF (reference sequence). The CDR3 DNA follows: TGTGCCACCAGCAGAGACCCTCAGGGTTTCGCACCCCTCCACTTT. Protein sequence: CATSRDPQGFAPLHF.

The chain carries TRBV5-1 and TRBJ1-4; no reliable D call. The CDR3 loop spans 15 amino acids. Germline loops: CDR1 SGHRS, CDR2 YFSETQ. The ends were cut back, 4 bases at V and 0 bases at J, with 10 bases in the middle. CDR3 region: CASSTDLATNEKLFF. CDR3 DNA sequence: TGCGCCAGCAGCACGGACCTTGCAACTAATGAAAAACTGTTTTTT.

The chain links TRBV30 to TRBJ2-7; D call uncertain. This CDR3 contains 12 residues. Germline V lookup: CDR1 GTSNPN, CDR2 SVGIG (reference sequence). V lost 4 bases to trimming and J lost 3 bases, with 10 bases between them. The CDR3 DNA reads TGTGCCTGGAAAACGCGGCTCTACGAGCAGTACTTC. This codes for CAWKTRLYEQYF.

V is TRBV9 and J is TRBJ1-1; the match to TRBD1 covers 7 bases. Germline trimming cut 3 bases from V and 7 bases from J; bases unmatched to any gene: 9. Germline CDR1 reads SGDLS; CDR2 reads YYNGEE. The CDR3 is 14 amino acids. The CDR3 coding sequence is TGTGCCAGCAGCGAGGGGGCGGGAAGGGGTGAAGCTTTCTTT. Amino acid sequence: CASSEGAGRGEAFF.

The chain uses TRBV24-1 and TRBJ2-2; D is unresolved. The germline V and J ends were trimmed by 9 bases and 4 bases, with 11 bases remaining between them. This CDR3 is built from 13 residues. In germline, CDR1 is KGHDR, CDR2 SFDVKD. DNA of the CDR3: TGTGCCACCCTCCGTTTGGGCACCGGGGAGCTGTTTTTT. Translated, it gives CATLRLGTGELFF.

This chain joins TRBV5-4 and TRBJ2-1; D unresolved. This CDR3 is built from 13 residues. Germline CDR1 is SGHNT and CDR2 is YYREEE (reference sequence). The V end was cut by 0 bases, the J end by 9 bases, with 10 bases between. The CDR3 nucleotides read TGTGCCAGCAGCTTGGTGAGCGAACTTGAGCAGTTCTTC. As protein: CASSLVSELEQFF.